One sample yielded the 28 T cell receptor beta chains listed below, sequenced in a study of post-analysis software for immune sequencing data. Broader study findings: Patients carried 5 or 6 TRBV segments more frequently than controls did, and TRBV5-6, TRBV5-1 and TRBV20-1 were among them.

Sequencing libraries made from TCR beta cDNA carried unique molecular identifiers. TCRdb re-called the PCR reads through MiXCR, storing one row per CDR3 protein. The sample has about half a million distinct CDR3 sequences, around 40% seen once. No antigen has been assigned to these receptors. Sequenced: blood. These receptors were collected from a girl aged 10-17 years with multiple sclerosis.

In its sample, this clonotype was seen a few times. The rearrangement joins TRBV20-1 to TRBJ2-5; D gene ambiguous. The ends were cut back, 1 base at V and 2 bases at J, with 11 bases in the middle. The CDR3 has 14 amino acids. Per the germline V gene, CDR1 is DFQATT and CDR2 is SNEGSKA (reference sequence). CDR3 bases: TGCAGTGCTAGAGGCGGTACTTATCAAGAGACCCAGTACTTC. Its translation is CSARGGTYQETQYF.

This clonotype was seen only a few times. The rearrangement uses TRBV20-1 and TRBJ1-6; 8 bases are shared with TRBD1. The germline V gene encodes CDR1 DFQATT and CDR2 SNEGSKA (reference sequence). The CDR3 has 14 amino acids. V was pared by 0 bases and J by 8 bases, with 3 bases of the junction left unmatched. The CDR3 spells CSARDLQGDSPLHF. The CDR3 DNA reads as TGCAGTGCTAGAGACCTACAGGGGGATTCACCCCTCCACTTT.

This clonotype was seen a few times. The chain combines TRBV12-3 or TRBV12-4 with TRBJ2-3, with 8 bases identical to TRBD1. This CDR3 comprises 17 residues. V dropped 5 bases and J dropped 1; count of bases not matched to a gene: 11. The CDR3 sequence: CASSPQTGVFGTDTQYF. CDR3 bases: TGTGCCAGCAGTCCGCAGACAGGGGTATTCGGCACAGATACGCAGTATTTT.

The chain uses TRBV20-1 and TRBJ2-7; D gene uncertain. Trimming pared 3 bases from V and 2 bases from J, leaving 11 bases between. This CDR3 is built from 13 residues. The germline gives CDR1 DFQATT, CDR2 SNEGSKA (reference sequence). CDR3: CSASHESTYEQYF. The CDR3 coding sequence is TGCAGTGCTAGCCACGAGTCGACCTACGAGCAGTACTTC.

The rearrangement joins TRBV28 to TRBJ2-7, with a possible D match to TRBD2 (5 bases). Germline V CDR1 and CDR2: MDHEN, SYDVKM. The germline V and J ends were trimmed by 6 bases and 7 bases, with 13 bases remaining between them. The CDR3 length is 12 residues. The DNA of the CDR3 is TGTGCCAGCAGCCCAGCTAGAGGGGAGCAGTACTTC. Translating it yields CASSPARGEQYF.

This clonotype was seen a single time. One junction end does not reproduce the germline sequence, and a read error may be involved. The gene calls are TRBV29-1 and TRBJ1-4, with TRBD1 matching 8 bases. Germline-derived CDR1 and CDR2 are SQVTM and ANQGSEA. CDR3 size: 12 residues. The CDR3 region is CNVGTGDEKLFF. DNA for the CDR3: TGCAACGTTGGGACAGGAGATGAAAAACTGTTTTTT.

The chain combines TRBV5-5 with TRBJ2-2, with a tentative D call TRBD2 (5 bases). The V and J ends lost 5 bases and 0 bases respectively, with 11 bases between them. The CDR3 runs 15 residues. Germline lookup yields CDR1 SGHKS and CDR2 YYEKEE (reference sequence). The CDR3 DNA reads TGTGCCAGCAGTAGCGACACAACGAACACCGGGGAGCTGTTTTTT. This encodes CASSSDTTNTGELFF.

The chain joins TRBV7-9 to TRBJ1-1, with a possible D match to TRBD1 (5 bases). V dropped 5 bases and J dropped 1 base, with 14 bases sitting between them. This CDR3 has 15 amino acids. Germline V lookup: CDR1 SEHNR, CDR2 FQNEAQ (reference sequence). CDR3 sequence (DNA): TGTGCCAGCAGCGTCACCGGGACGGAGAACACTGAAGCTTTCTTT. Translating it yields CASSVTGTENTEAFF.

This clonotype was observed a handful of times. CDR3 loop: CSVEDLGNSYNEQFF. In nucleotides, the CDR3 is TGCAGCGTTGAAGACTTGGGAAACTCCTACAATGAGCAGTTCTTC. The chain combines TRBV29-1 with TRBJ2-1; D is ambiguous. The CDR3 consists of 15 residues. The germline V and J ends were trimmed by 0 bases and 0 bases, with 9 bases remaining between them. CDR1 SQVTM and CDR2 ANQGSEA come from the germline V gene.

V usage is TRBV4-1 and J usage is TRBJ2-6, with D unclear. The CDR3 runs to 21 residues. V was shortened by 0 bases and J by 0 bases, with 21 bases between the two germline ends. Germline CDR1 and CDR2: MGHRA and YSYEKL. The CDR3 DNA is TGCGCCAGCAGCCAAGATGGCGTTGGATTTTTCCGAGCCTCTGGGGCCAACGTCCTGACTTTC. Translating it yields CASSQDGVGFFRASGANVLTF.

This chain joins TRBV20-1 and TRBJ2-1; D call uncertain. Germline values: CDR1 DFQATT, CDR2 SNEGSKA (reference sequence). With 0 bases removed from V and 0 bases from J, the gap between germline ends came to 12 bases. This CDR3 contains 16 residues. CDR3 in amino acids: CSARDLRFGSYNEQFF. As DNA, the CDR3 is TGCAGTGCTAGAGATTTGCGCTTCGGCTCCTACAATGAGCAGTTCTTC.

CDR3 nucleotides: TGCGCCAGCAGCAGGGCTAGCGGGAGTGCAGATACGCAGTATTTT. It is translated as CASSRASGSADTQYF. V and J are TRBV5-1 and TRBJ2-3; 10 positions match TRBD2. The J segment lost 4 bases and the V segment lost 4 bases, leaving 6 bases of the junction unmatched. The CDR3 has 15 amino acids. Per germline, CDR1 SGHRS and CDR2 YFSETQ.

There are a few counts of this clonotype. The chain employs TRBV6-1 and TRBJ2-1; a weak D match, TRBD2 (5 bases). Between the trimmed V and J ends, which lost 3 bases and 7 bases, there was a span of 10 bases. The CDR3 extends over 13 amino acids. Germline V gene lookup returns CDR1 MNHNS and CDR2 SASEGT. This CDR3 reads CASSDLWENEQFF. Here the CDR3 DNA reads TGTGCCAGCAGTGATCTTTGGGAGAATGAGCAGTTCTTC.

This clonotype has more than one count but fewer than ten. The CDR3, as DNA: TGCAGCGTTGACCCGGGACAGGGGATCGGCGAGCAGTACTTC. Amino acids: CSVDPGQGIGEQYF. J is TRBJ2-7 and V is TRBV29-1, with 10 positions matching TRBD1. Unmatched junction bases numbered 8, after V lost 3 bases and J lost 6 bases. CDR1 is SQVTM, CDR2 ANQGSEA, per germline. CDR3 length: 14 residues.

This chain's CDR3 is CASSGTGISTDTQYF. The CDR3 DNA reads as TGTGCCAGCAGCGGGACAGGGATCAGCACAGATACGCAGTATTTT. The chain is built from TRBV9 and TRBJ2-3, with TRBD1 identical over 8 bases. The CDR3 is 15 residues long. After removal of 3 bases from V and 0 bases from J, the junction contained 3 bases not matched to a gene. The V gene's germline CDR1 is SGDLS and CDR2 YYNGEE.

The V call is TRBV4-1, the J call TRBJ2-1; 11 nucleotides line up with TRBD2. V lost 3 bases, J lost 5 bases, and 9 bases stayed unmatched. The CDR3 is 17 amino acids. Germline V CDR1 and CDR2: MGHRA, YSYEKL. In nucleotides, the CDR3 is TGCGCCAGCAGCCAGGGTCAACCGGGACTAGCGGACAATGAGCAGTTCTTC. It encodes CASSQGQPGLADNEQFF.

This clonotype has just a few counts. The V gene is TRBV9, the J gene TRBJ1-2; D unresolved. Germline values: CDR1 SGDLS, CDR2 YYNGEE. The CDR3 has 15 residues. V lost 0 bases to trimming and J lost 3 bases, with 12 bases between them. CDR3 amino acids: CASSVGAPNDYGYTF. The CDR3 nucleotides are TGTGCCAGCAGCGTAGGAGCGCCAAACGACTATGGCTACACCTTC.

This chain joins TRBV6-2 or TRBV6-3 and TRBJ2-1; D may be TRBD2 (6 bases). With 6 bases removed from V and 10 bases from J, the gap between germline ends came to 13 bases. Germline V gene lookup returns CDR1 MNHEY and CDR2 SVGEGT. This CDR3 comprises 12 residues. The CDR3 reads CASRHLATEQFF. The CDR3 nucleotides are TGTGCCAGCAGGCACCTAGCGACGGAGCAGTTCTTC.

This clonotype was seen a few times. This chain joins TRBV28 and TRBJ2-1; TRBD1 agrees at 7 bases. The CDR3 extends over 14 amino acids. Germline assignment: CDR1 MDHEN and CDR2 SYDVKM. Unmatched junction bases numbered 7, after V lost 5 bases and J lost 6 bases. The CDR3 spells CASSVPGQPNEQFF. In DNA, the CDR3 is TGTGCCAGCAGTGTTCCGGGACAGCCCAATGAGCAGTTCTTC. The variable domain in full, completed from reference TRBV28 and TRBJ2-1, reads DVKVTQSSRYLVKRTGEKVFLECVQDMDHENMFWYRQDPGLGLRLIYFSYDVKMKEKGDIPEGYSVSREKKERFSLILESASTNQTSMYLCASSVPGQPNEQFFGPGTRLTVL.

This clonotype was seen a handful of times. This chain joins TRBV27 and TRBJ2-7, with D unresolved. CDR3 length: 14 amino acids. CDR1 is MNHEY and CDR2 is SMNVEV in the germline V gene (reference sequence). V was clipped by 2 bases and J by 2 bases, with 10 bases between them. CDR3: CASSLADGPYEQYF. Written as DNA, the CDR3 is TGTGCCAGCAGTTTAGCGGACGGTCCCTACGAGCAGTACTTC.

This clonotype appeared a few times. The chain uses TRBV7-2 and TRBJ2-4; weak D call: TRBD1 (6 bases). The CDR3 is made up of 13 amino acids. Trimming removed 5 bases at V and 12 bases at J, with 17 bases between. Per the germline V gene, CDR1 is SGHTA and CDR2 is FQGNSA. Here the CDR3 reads CASSLTGTSPQYF. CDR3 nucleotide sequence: TGTGCCAGCAGCCTCACGGGGACAAGTCCTCAGTACTTC.

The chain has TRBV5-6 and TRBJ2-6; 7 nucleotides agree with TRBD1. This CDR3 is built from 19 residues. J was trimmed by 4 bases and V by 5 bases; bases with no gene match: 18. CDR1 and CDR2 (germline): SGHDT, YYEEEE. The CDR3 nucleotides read TGTGCCAGCAGGTCCCCCCCCCGGGACAGCTCTCTAGGGGCCAACGTCCTGACTTTC. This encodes CASRSPPRDSSLGANVLTF.

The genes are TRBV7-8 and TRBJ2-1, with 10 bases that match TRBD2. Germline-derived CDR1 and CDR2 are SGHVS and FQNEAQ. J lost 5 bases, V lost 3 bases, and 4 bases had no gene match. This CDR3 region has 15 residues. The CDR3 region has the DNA TGTGCCAGCAGCTTCTCACTAGCGGGGAACAATGAGCAGTTCTTC. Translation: CASSFSLAGNNEQFF.

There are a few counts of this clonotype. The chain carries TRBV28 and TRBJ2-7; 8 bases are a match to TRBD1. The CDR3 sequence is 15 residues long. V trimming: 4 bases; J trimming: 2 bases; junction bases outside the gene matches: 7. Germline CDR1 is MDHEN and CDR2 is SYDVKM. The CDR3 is CASSSLKDRAYEQYF. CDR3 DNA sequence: TGTGCCAGCAGTTCACTTAAGGACAGGGCCTACGAGCAGTACTTC.

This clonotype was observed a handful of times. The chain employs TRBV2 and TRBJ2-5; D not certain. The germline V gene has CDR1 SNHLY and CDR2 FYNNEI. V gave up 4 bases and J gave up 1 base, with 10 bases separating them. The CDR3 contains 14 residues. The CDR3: CASSGAGSQETQYF. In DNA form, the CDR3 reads TGTGCCAGCAGTGGGGCAGGTAGCCAAGAGACCCAGTACTTC.

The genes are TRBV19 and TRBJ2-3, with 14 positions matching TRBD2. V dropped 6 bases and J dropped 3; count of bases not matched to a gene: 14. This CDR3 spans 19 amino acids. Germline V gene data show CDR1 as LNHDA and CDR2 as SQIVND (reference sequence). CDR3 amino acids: CASSDYGGTSGSRTDTQYF. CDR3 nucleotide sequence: TGTGCCAGTAGCGACTATGGCGGGACTAGCGGGAGCCGGACAGATACGCAGTATTTT.

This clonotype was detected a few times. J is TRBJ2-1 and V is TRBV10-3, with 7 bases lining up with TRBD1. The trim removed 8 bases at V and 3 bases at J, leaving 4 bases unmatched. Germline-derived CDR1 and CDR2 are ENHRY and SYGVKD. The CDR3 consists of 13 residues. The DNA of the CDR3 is TGTGCCATCTCGGGGACAGTCTACAATGAGCAGTTCTTC. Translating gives CAISGTVYNEQFF.

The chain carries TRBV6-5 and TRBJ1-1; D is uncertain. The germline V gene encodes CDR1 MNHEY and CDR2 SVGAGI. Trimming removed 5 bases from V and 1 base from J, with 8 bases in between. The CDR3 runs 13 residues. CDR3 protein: CASSDTANTEAFF. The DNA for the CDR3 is TGTGCCAGCAGTGACACAGCGAACACTGAAGCTTTCTTT.